Below are 17 T cell receptor beta chains sequenced from a single sample in a study of Ad26.COV2.S vaccination and SARS-CoV-2 variants. The treatment was: 15 to 20 received Ad26.COV2.S at low or high dose, single or two shots; 5 received placebo; per-sample allocation not given. Sampling was performed 63 days after the first vaccine or placebo injection. Profiling relied on immunoSEQ multiplex PCR, and the TCRdb table lists in-frame clones only, not all of them. The data contain nearly 400,000 clones, 89% of them singletons. Material: peripheral blood, obtained in a trial of Ad26.COV2.S vaccine versus placebo. These receptors originate from a person aged 18-65 years who received the Ad26.COV2.S COVID-19 vaccine or a placebo.

This clone came up once. The chain couples TRBV15 to TRBJ2-1; D may be TRBD1 (7 bases). The ends were cut back, 5 bases at V and 9 bases at J, with 23 bases in the middle. This CDR3 is built from 16 residues. Germline values: CDR1 LNHNV, CDR2 YYDKDF (reference sequence). CDR3 in DNA: TGTGCCACCAGCCGCCAGGGGAGGACAGGAGTTGGTGAGCAGTTCTTC. Translating gives CATSRQGRTGVGEQFF.

The chain uses TRBV7-2 and TRBJ2-1, with D maybe TRBD2 (5 bases). V lost 5 bases, J lost 0 bases, and 17 bases lay in between. There are 17 residues in the CDR3. In germline, CDR1 is SGHTA, CDR2 FQGNSA. This chain's CDR3 is CASSLLLSVGSYNEQFF. In DNA, the CDR3 is TGTGCCAGCAGCCTGCTACTTAGCGTCGGCTCCTACAATGAGCAGTTCTTC.

The V and J genes are TRBV30 and TRBJ2-1, with D possibly TRBD1 on 5 matching bases. Germline CDR1 GTSNPN, CDR2 SVGIG (reference sequence). The CDR3 consists of 11 residues. V shed 2 bases and J shed 8 bases, with 7 bases lying between them. The CDR3, as DNA: TGTGCCTGGAGTCAAGGGGATGAGCAGTTCTTC. Protein product: CAWSQGDEQFF.

The chain joins TRBV12-3 or TRBV12-4 to TRBJ2-5; a possible D gene is TRBD1 (5 bases). The CDR3 has 13 amino acids. Trimming stripped 4 bases from V and 6 bases from J, with 12 bases between. CDR3 sequence (DNA): TGTGCCAGCAGTTGGGGCGATGGCCAGACCCAGTACTTC. This translates into CASSWGDGQTQYF.

The chain carries TRBV28 and TRBJ2-7, with D unclear. V shed 6 bases and J shed 2 bases, with 11 bases lying between them. CDR1 is MDHEN and CDR2 is SYDVKM in the germline V gene. The CDR3 consists of 13 residues. The CDR3 reads CASRPGAPYEQYF. CDR3 DNA: TGTGCCAGCAGACCCGGAGCACCCTACGAGCAGTACTTC.

The rearrangement joins TRBV4-1 to TRBJ1-2, with 8 bases that match TRBD1. The CDR3 spans 14 residues. The V gene's germline CDR1 is MGHRA and CDR2 YSYEKL. The V gene end was trimmed by 1 base and the J gene end by 8 bases; junction bases not matched to a gene: 6. DNA of the CDR3: TGCGCCAGCAGCCAAGGGACAGGGATGAACGGCTACACCTTC. Its protein is CASSQGTGMNGYTF.

This rearrangement joins TRBV27 to TRBJ2-7, with a tentative D call TRBD2 (5 bases). There are 11 residues in the CDR3. Germline V CDR1 and CDR2: MNHEY, SMNVEV (reference sequence). V was cut by 7 bases and J by 6 bases, with 10 bases left in between. The CDR3 DNA sequence: TGTGCCAGCACCCTTGCGGGCGAGCAGTACTTC. Its protein product is CASTLAGEQYF.

The chain has TRBV5-5 and TRBJ2-7, with D possibly matching TRBD2 (6 bases). CDR3 length equals 16 residues. V lost 4 bases and J lost 3, with 20 bases in between. Per the germline V gene, CDR1 is SGHKS and CDR2 is YYEKEE (reference sequence). CDR3: CASSPEIGVGGYEQYF. The CDR3 nucleotides read TGTGCCAGCAGCCCAGAGATCGGCGTGGGGGGCTACGAGCAGTACTTC.

CDR3 amino acids: CASSGRTYEQYF. As DNA, the CDR3 is TGTGCCAGTAGCGGGAGAACCTACGAGCAGTACTTC. The chain employs TRBV19 and TRBJ2-7; a possible D gene is TRBD2 (6 bases). The length of the CDR3 is 12 residues. V shed 6 bases and J shed 2 bases, with 8 bases lying between them. Germline assignment: CDR1 LNHDA and CDR2 SQIVND (reference sequence).

As for this clone: Other nucleotide sequences in the sample specify the same CDR3. The chain is built from TRBV5-8 and TRBJ1-3; no definite D call. The CDR3 covers 14 residues. V was trimmed by 0 bases and J by 3 bases, leaving 7 bases between them. Germline-derived CDR1 and CDR2 are SGHTS and YDEGEE. Here the CDR3 reads CASSLGSLGNTIYF. CDR3 DNA sequence: TGTGCCAGCAGCTTGGGGAGTCTTGGAAACACCATATATTTT.

The rearrangement links TRBV6-7 to TRBJ2-7, with 11 bases matching TRBD2. TRBV6-7 counts as an open reading frame of uncertain function. V lost 2 bases, J lost 5 bases, and 14 bases stayed unmatched. This CDR3 has 18 amino acids. This chain's CDR3 is CASSYLSGRASPVNEQYF. For the CDR3, the DNA is TGTGCCAGCAGTTACCTTAGCGGGAGGGCCAGCCCTGTCAACGAGCAGTACTTC.

The chain uses TRBV28 and TRBJ1-4, with D possibly being TRBD1 (6 bases). Germline V lookup: CDR1 MDHEN, CDR2 SYDVKM. The CDR3 sequence is 15 residues long. Trimming took off 7 bases at V and 4 bases at J, with 16 bases between the two ends. CDR3 protein: CASTTPTGLNEKLFF. In DNA, the CDR3 is TGTGCCAGCACTACGCCCACAGGGCTTAATGAAAAACTGTTTTTT.

In its sample, this clone was seen once. The chain joins TRBV18 to TRBJ2-1; 8 bases match TRBD2. This CDR3 region has 13 residues. After removal of 0 bases from V and 8 bases from J, the junction contained 0 bases not matched to a gene. From germline, CDR1 is KGHSH and CDR2 LQKENI. The CDR3 loop is CASSPPGLDEQFF. The CDR3 DNA reads as TGTGCCAGCTCACCACCGGGACTAGATGAGCAGTTCTTC.

This clone has just a few counts. V usage is TRBV6-5 and J usage is TRBJ1-6; possibly TRBD1 for D (6 bases). Trimming removed 2 bases at V and 14 bases at J, with 19 bases between. CDR1 is MNHEY and CDR2 is SVGAGI in the germline V gene. The CDR3 is 15 residues long. The CDR3 sequence is CASSYKTGINAALHF. Written as DNA, the CDR3 is TGTGCCAGCAGTTACAAGACAGGTATAAACGCGGCCCTCCACTTT.

The chain combines TRBV4-2 with TRBJ2-5; D gene unclear. V was trimmed by 0 bases and J by 1 base, leaving 12 bases between them. The CDR3 contains 16 residues. CDR1 LGHNA and CDR2 YNFKEQ come from the germline V gene. CDR3 region: CASSQEATASQETQYF. CDR3 bases: TGTGCCAGCAGCCAAGAGGCCACAGCTTCCCAAGAGACCCAGTACTTC.

The chain joins TRBV18 to TRBJ2-2; TRBD1 agrees at 8 bases. V lost 5 bases, J lost 4 bases, and 9 bases stayed unmatched. Germline V gene sequence: CDR1 KGHSH, CDR2 LQKENI. This CDR3 has 16 residues. The CDR3 protein is CASSSGQGGVTGELFF. Written as DNA, the CDR3 is TGTGCCAGCTCATCCGGACAGGGAGGTGTCACCGGGGAGCTGTTTTTT.

V gene TRBV28 combines with J gene TRBJ2-3, with 10 bases that match TRBD2. The ends lost 5 bases at V and 1 base at J; junction bases unmatched: 6. Germline-derived CDR1 and CDR2 are MDHEN and SYDVKM. The CDR3 length is 16 residues. The CDR3 DNA follows: TGTGCCAGCAGTACCCAAGGGACTAGCGGCACAGATACGCAGTATTTT. Its translation is CASSTQGTSGTDTQYF.